These 23 T cell receptor beta chains originate from one sample sequenced in a study of cytomegalovirus exposure and HLA in healthy donors. Researchers ran the PCR with 60 Vbeta and 13 Jbeta primers. The protocol was immunoSEQ multiplex PCR, while the TCRdb copy is restricted to in-frame clones and leaves out a portion. The sample yields some 190,000 clones, roughly 83% seen once. Sequenced sample: PBMCs. All receptors derive from a boy between 2 and 10 years old in good health and CMV-seronegative.

In this sample, this clone turned up once. The V call is TRBV4-3, the J call TRBJ2-2, with 11 bases identical to TRBD2. The CDR3 runs 17 residues. From germline, CDR1 is LGHNA and CDR2 YSLEER. With V trimmed by 3 bases and J by 0 bases, 3 bases remained unmatched. The CDR3 nucleotides read TGCGCCAGCAGCCAGGCTAGCGGGAGGTCGAACACCGGGGAGCTGTTTTTT. It yields the protein CASSQASGRSNTGELFF.

This clone appeared a few times. The chain's CDR3 is CASSRTGGNYGYTF. Written as DNA, the CDR3 is TGTGCCAGCAGTCGGACAGGGGGAAACTATGGCTACACCTTC. V and J are TRBV6-1 and TRBJ1-2, with TRBD1 matching over 10 bases. The ends lost 5 bases at V and 2 bases at J; junction bases unmatched: 2. CDR1 is MNHNS and CDR2 is SASEGT in the germline V gene. This CDR3 contains 14 residues.

The V and J genes are TRBV19 and TRBJ2-3; 8 bases align to TRBD1. CDR3 length: 15 residues. The junction had 9 bases not matched to a gene; V was cut back by 5 bases and J by 5 bases. Germline V gene data show CDR1 as LNHDA and CDR2 as SQIVND (reference sequence). CDR3 protein: CASSPRQGQKDTQYF. The CDR3 bases are TGTGCCAGTAGTCCCCGACAGGGGCAGAAAGATACGCAGTATTTT.

This chain joins TRBV11-2 and TRBJ2-5; 16 bases match TRBD2. Germline V gene sequence: CDR1 SGHAT, CDR2 FQNNGV. Trimming took 5 bases from V and 5 from J; bases not matched to a gene: 8. The CDR3 spans 17 residues. CDR3 bases: TGTGCCAGCAGCACCGGGACTAGCGGGGGGGCCCGCGAGACCCAGTACTTC. Its translation is CASSTGTSGGARETQYF.

CDR3 DNA: TGTGCCAGCAGCCAAGACTCGACAGGAGAGGACACTGAAGCTTTCTTT. Protein sequence: CASSQDSTGEDTEAFF. The chain combines TRBV5-8 with TRBJ1-1; tentative D call: TRBD1 (6 bases). The CDR3 is made up of 16 amino acids. The V end lost 4 bases, the J end lost 3 bases, and 19 bases lay between the germline ends. In germline, CDR1 is SGHTS, CDR2 YDEGEE.

This clone has only a few counts. The chain links TRBV2 to TRBJ2-5, with 8 bases identical to TRBD2. With 6 bases clipped from V and 2 bases from J, the junction kept 5 bases outside the gene matches. Looked up from germline, CDR1 is SNHLY and CDR2 is FYNNEI. The CDR3 runs to 14 residues. CDR3 nucleotide sequence: TGTGCCAGCAGCTCCCGCGGGGGGCAAGAGACCCAGTACTTC. It codes for CASSSRGGQETQYF.

CDR3 DNA: TGTGCCAGCAGCTACGGGTACACTGAAGCTTTCTTT. Protein: CASSYGYTEAFF. This chain links TRBV7-9 with TRBJ1-1; D gene uncertain. Trimming pared 4 bases from V and 3 bases from J, leaving 6 bases between. CDR1 SEHNR and CDR2 FQNEAQ come from the germline V gene (reference sequence). This CDR3 contains 12 residues.

The chain has TRBV30 and TRBJ2-7; D ambiguous. V was trimmed by 1 base and J by 3 bases, leaving 13 bases between them. Germline V gene data show CDR1 as GTSNPN and CDR2 as SVGIG (reference sequence). The CDR3 extends over 14 amino acids. The CDR3 nucleotides read TGTGCCTGGAGTGGCGAGGCAACGGTCTACGAGCAGTACTTC. Translation gives CAWSGEATVYEQYF.

V gene TRBV15 combines with J gene TRBJ1-1; no clear D gene. Germline V gene data show CDR1 as LNHNV and CDR2 as YYDKDF (reference sequence). The CDR3 sequence is 14 residues long. The germline V and J ends were trimmed by 1 base and 1 base, with 7 bases remaining between them. CDR3 sequence (DNA): TGTGCCACCAGCAGAGGGCTGCCGAACACTGAAGCTTTCTTT. Translation: CATSRGLPNTEAFF. Full variable domain (missing parts from reference TRBV15 and TRBJ1-1): DAMVIQNPRYQVTQFGKPVTLSCSQTLNHNVMYWYQQKSSQAPKLLFHYYDKDFNNEADTPDNFQSRRPNTSFCFLDIRSPGLGDTAMYLCATSRGLPNTEAFFGQGTRLTVV.

The rearrangement links TRBV5-6 to TRBJ2-4, with unresolved D. The CDR3 consists of 15 residues. V dropped 2 bases and J dropped 0 bases, with 9 bases sitting between them. Germline V gene data show CDR1 as SGHDT and CDR2 as YYEEEE. CDR3 sequence (DNA): TGTGCCAGCAGCTTTTACAACAGAGCCAAAAACATTCAGTACTTC. Encoded protein: CASSFYNRAKNIQYF. The complete variable domain, with remaining parts taken from reference TRBV5-6 and TRBJ2-4, reads DAGVTQSPTHLIKTRGQQVTLRCSPKSGHDTVSWYQQALGQGPQFIFQYYEEEERQRGNFPDRFSGHQFPNYSSELNVNALLLGDSALYLCASSFYNRAKNIQYFGAGTRLSVL.

This clone was seen just once. The CDR3 here is CASSRAAGTGFTEAFF. The CDR3 nucleotides read TGTGCCAGCAGCCGAGCCGCCGGGACAGGGTTCACTGAAGCTTTCTTT. The gene calls are TRBV11-2 and TRBJ1-1; 9 bases align to TRBD1. CDR1 is SGHAT and CDR2 is FQNNGV in the germline V gene. The junction had 11 bases not matched to a gene; V was cut back by 5 bases and J by 4 bases. This CDR3 has 16 amino acids. Supplemented by reference TRBV11-2 and TRBJ1-1, the full variable domain reads EAGVAQSPRYKIIEKRQSVAFWCNPISGHATLYWYQQILGQGPKLLIQFQNNGVVDDSQLPKDRFSAERLKGVDSTLKIQPAKLEDSAVYLCASSRAAGTGFTEAFFGQGTRLTVV.

The CDR3 DNA follows: TGCAGCGCTCAAGGGCAGGGGGCGAATTTAGCTTTCTTT. It translates to CSAQGQGANLAFF. The genes are TRBV29-1 and TRBJ1-1; TRBD1 aligns across 8 bases. The CDR3 runs 13 residues. CDR1 and CDR2 from the germline V gene are SQVTM and ANQGSEA. The J segment lost 10 bases and the V segment lost 7 bases, leaving 14 bases of the junction unmatched.

V and J are TRBV29-1 and TRBJ1-1; D call uncertain. The CDR3 spans 14 residues. V shed 3 bases and J shed 2 bases, with 13 bases lying between them. Germline CDR1 is SQVTM and CDR2 is ANQGSEA. CDR3 DNA: TGCAGCGTTGATGGAGGCCAGGACAACACTGAAGCTTTCTTT. Translating gives CSVDGGQDNTEAFF.

The chain carries TRBV5-6 and TRBJ2-4, with D unresolved. Germline CDR1 and CDR2: SGHDT and YYEEEE. This CDR3 is built from 15 residues. Deletions cut 5 bases from V and 0 bases from J, with 12 bases between. CDR3: CASRSSAEAKNIQYF. CDR3 sequence (DNA): TGTGCCAGCAGGAGCTCGGCGGAAGCCAAAAACATTCAGTACTTC. The full variable domain, completed using reference TRBV5-6 and TRBJ2-4, is DAGVTQSPTHLIKTRGQQVTLRCSPKSGHDTVSWYQQALGQGPQFIFQYYEEEERQRGNFPDRFSGHQFPNYSSELNVNALLLGDSALYLCASRSSAEAKNIQYFGAGTRLSVL.

This clone was observed a few times. Written as DNA, the CDR3 is TGTGCCGTCTACCGGGACAGGGTGACAGATACGCAGTATTTT. Protein: CAVYRDRVTDTQYF. The chain employs TRBV6-7 and TRBJ2-3; 9 bases align to TRBD1. TRBV6-7 is annotated as an ORF whose role is uncertain. V dropped 11 bases and J dropped 3; count of bases not matched to a gene: 9. CDR3 length: 14 amino acids.

The rearrangement joins TRBV7-9 to TRBJ2-5; TRBD2 agrees at 12 bases. Germline values: CDR1 SEHNR, CDR2 FQNEAQ (reference sequence). The CDR3 loop spans 16 amino acids. After removal of 2 bases from V and 5 bases from J, the junction contained 6 bases not matched to a gene. In DNA form, the CDR3 reads TGTGCCAGCAGCTTAAGGCCTAGCGGGGGGGTGGAGACCCAGTACTTC. Protein: CASSLRPSGGVETQYF. The full variable domain, completed using reference TRBV7-9 and TRBJ2-5, is DTGVSQNPRHKITKRGQNVTFRCDPISEHNRLYWYRQTLGQGPEFLTYFQNEAQLEKSRLLSDRFSAERPKGSFSTLEIQRTEQGDSAMYLCASSLRPSGGVETQYFGPGTRLLVL.

The chain joins TRBV11-2 to TRBJ2-7; TRBD2 matches at 13 bases. Trimming removed 5 bases from V and 0 bases from J; junction bases left unmatched: 10. Germline V lookup: CDR1 SGHAT, CDR2 FQNNGV. The CDR3 covers 18 residues. CDR3 nucleotides: TGTGCCAGCAGCGCCCGCGGACTAGCGGGAGTTTCCTCCTACGAGCAGTACTTC. Translating gives CASSARGLAGVSSYEQYF.

This clone occurred once. The chain links TRBV5-1 to TRBJ2-3; 7 nucleotides align to TRBD1. The CDR3 contains 12 residues. V shed 9 bases, J shed 5 bases, and the junction held 6 bases outside the gene matches. Per germline, CDR1 SGHRS and CDR2 YFSETQ. The CDR3 DNA follows: TGCGCCACCAGACAGGGTCAAGATACGCAGTATTTT. Its protein is CATRQGQDTQYF.

This rearrangement joins TRBV11-3 to TRBJ2-1; 11 nucleotides match TRBD2. Losses at the gene ends were 3 bases for V and 0 bases for J; bases not matched to a gene: 1. The CDR3 contains 16 residues. Germline V gene sequence: CDR1 SGHNT, CDR2 YENEEA. The CDR3 nucleotides read TGTGCCAGCAGCTTTACTAGCGGGAGCTCCTACAATGAGCAGTTCTTC. Translated, it gives CASSFTSGSSYNEQFF.

A single count supports this clone. The genes are TRBV12-5 and TRBJ2-7; D may be TRBD1 (6 bases). With 5 bases removed from V and 3 bases from J, the gap between germline ends came to 14 bases. The CDR3 covers 14 residues. CDR1 LGHNT and CDR2 FRNRAP come from the germline V gene. CDR3 sequence: CASGPDGQFYEQYF. The CDR3 DNA sequence: TGTGCTAGTGGTCCAGACGGACAGTTCTACGAGCAGTACTTC.

This clone was recorded a few times. This sequence joins TRBV9 and TRBJ2-3; 9 bases match TRBD2. Unmatched junction bases numbered 5, after V lost 0 bases and J lost 6 bases. Per germline, CDR1 SGDLS and CDR2 YYNGEE. The CDR3 loop spans 15 amino acids. CDR3 sequence: CASSVASSGDDTQYF. CDR3 coding DNA: TGTGCCAGCAGCGTAGCGTCTAGCGGGGACGATACGCAGTATTTT.

This chain connects TRBV2 to TRBJ1-1; D not certain. The CDR3 is 12 amino acids. CDR1 and CDR2 from the germline V gene are SNHLY and FYNNEI. The ends were cut back, 8 bases at V and 0 bases at J, with 7 bases in the middle. The CDR3 sequence is CASGEVNTEAFF. Here the CDR3 DNA reads TGTGCCAGCGGGGAGGTGAACACTGAAGCTTTCTTT.

V and J are TRBV29-1 and TRBJ2-2; TRBD1 is a possible D gene (6 bases). The CDR3 runs to 12 residues. The V gene lost 3 bases and the J gene lost 8 bases, with 10 bases spanning the gap. Germline-derived CDR1 and CDR2 are SQVTM and ANQGSEA. The CDR3 DNA is TGCAGCGTTGATGAGGGGGATGGGGAGCTGTTTTTT. Protein sequence: CSVDEGDGELFF.